This T cell receptor beta chain was documented in a study of tumor-infiltrating lymphocytes in primary liver carcinoma. Study results and caveats: Samples, which were bulk and unsorted, did not allow CD4+ and CD8+ repertoires to be compared.

Alongside blood RNA obtained from unsorted whole blood, germline DNA was also extracted. Regarding this clonotype: No antigen is known for it. Since no conserved phenylalanine or tryptophan closes the CDR3, a read error is the likely cause.

Researchers generated TCR beta cDNA from approximately 450 ng of total RNA, relying on a constant-region primer. Three-round nested multiplex PCR performed with slightly modified ARM-PCR produced the TCR beta libraries. In the first two PCR rounds, TRBV1-TRBV30 forward primers were paired with a C-beta reverse primer, and each round lasted roughly 10 cycles. In TCRdb, the multiplex PCR reads were re-called with MiXCR into one record per CDR3 protein. The sample contains approximately 210,000 distinct CDR3 sequences, about 65% of which appear only once. The CDR3 totals 15 residues. Germline CDR1 reads SQVTM; CDR2 reads ANQGSEA. Trimming cost V 4 bases and J 7 bases; bases outside gene matches: 9.

The sample was peripheral blood. This TCR came from a woman aged 55-75 years with primary liver carcinoma and hepatitis B virus infection. The chain employs TRBV29-1 and TRBJ2-1, with 11 positions matching TRBD2. This CDR3 is CSVGGTSGKYNEQFY. CDR3 nucleotides: TGCAGCGTTGGAGGGACTAGCGGTAAATATAATGAGCAGTTCTAC.